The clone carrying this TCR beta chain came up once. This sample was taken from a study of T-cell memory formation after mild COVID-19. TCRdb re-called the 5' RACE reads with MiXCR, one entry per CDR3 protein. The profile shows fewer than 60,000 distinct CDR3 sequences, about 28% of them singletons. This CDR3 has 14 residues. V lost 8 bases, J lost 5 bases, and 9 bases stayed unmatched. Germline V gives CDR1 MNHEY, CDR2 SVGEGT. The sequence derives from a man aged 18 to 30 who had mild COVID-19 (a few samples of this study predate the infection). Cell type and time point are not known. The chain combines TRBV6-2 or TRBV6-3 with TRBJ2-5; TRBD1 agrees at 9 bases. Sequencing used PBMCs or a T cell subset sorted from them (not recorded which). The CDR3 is CASSDRGLWETQYF. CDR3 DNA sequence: TGTGCCAGCTCGGACAGGGGTTTGTGGGAGACCCAGTACTTC.